This TCR beta chain was documented in a study of T cells after yellow fever vaccination. Points from the study as a whole: A large majority of primary-vaccination clones showed up again after the booster (approximately 95% CD4, approximately 90% CD8).

This clonotype came up a few times. Its cognate antigen is unknown. A single record per CDR3 protein comes from TCRdb applying MiXCR to the 5' RACE reads. The sample includes 610,000 or so distinct CDR3 sequences, approximately 13% of them seen just once. The CDR3 loop spans 14 amino acids. V dropped 2 bases and J dropped 1 base, with 8 bases sitting between them. The sequence was obtained from a man aged 30 to 39 who received the YFV17D yellow fever vaccine. The chain employs TRBV12-3 or TRBV12-4 and TRBJ2-5; maybe TRBD2 (6 bases). Here the sequenced sample was PBMCs, taken on the day of the yellow fever booster vaccination. CDR3 sequence reads: CASSLMGGQETQYF. The DNA for the CDR3 is TGTGCCAGCAGTTTAATGGGGGGCCAAGAGACCCAGTACTTC.